These 16 T cell receptor beta chains were sequenced from one sample in a study of T cell clonotyping in hematopoietic cell transplantation. Here immunoSEQ multiplex PCR was the method, and the copy in TCRdb shows in-frame clones only, minus some. The sample yields 8,500 to 9,000 clones, roughly 85% seen once. The sequencing here drew on PBMCs, taken 180 days after allogeneic stem cell transplant. These receptors were taken from a female patient in her 30s who had an allogeneic stem cell transplant, so the T cells may come from the graft donor. Some clones in this sample may be carry-over from other donors' samples.

This clone was counted only a few times. The chain joins TRBV4-2 to TRBJ2-7, with D possibly matching TRBD2 (5 bases). V lost 0 bases and J 3 bases, leaving 9 bases between the germline ends. This CDR3 spans 14 amino acids. Per germline, CDR1 LGHNA and CDR2 YNFKEQ. The CDR3 nucleotides read TGTGCCAGCAGCCAAGAGTTGGAGGACTACGAGCAGTACTTC. Translated: CASSQELEDYEQYF.

V gene TRBV10-2 combines with J gene TRBJ1-2; tentatively, D is TRBD1 (5 bases). Germline lookup yields CDR1 WSHSY and CDR2 SAAADI. CDR3 size: 13 residues. The ends were cut back, 6 bases at V and 8 bases at J, with 16 bases in the middle. The CDR3 DNA reads as TGCGCCAGCAGGGGACTATCAATCGGCGGCTACACCTTC. It codes for CASRGLSIGGYTF.

The CDR3 protein is CASARDWGPVYEQYF. Here the CDR3 DNA reads TGCGCCAGCGCGCGCGACTGGGGACCAGTCTACGAGCAGTACTTC. The chain couples TRBV5-1 to TRBJ2-7; D tentatively reads TRBD1 or TRBD2 (5 bases each). Germline V gene sequence: CDR1 SGHRS, CDR2 YFSETQ. The V end was cut by 7 bases, the J end by 3 bases, with 20 bases between. The CDR3 extends over 15 amino acids.

This rearrangement joins TRBV7-2 to TRBJ1-2; TRBD1 is a possible D gene (6 bases). The V gene's germline CDR1 is SGHTA and CDR2 FQGNSA. The CDR3 sequence is 15 residues long. Trimming cost V 1 base and J 6 bases, with 15 bases left between them. CDR3 residues: CASSLDRAQGDGYTF. The DNA for the CDR3 is TGTGCCAGCAGCTTAGACAGGGCCCAAGGAGATGGCTACACCTTC.

The chain joins TRBV11-2 to TRBJ2-7; 7 bases are shared with TRBD1. V was pared by 0 bases and J by 2 bases, with 10 bases of the junction left unmatched. CDR3 length equals 17 residues. Germline-derived CDR1 and CDR2 are SGHAT and FQNNGV. CDR3 DNA: TGTGCCAGCAGCTTAGATTTTGAGGGGACAGTCCCCTACGAGCAGTACTTC. Amino acid sequence: CASSLDFEGTVPYEQYF.

This chain links TRBV30 with TRBJ2-3; 7 positions match TRBD2. The CDR3 is made up of 14 amino acids. Germline V gene data show CDR1 as GTSNPN and CDR2 as SVGIG (reference sequence). J was trimmed by 1 base and V by 2 bases; bases with no gene match: 3. The CDR3 spells CAWSTTSGTDTQYF. In DNA, the CDR3 is TGTGCCTGGAGTACAACTAGCGGCACAGATACGCAGTATTTT.

The chain is built from TRBV30 and TRBJ2-3, with D possibly TRBD1 on 5 matching bases. CDR1 is GTSNPN, CDR2 SVGIG, per germline (reference sequence). CDR3 length: 18 amino acids. V lost 1 base, J lost 2 bases, and 22 bases lay in between. CDR3 amino acids: CAWSGGVSRASFTDTQYF. The DNA for the CDR3 is TGTGCCTGGAGTGGAGGAGTATCCAGGGCATCATTCACAGATACGCAGTATTTT.

This clone came up once. The chain employs TRBV30 and TRBJ1-2; D is uncertain. V shed 0 bases and J shed 4 bases, with 9 bases lying between them. Germline V gives CDR1 GTSNPN, CDR2 SVGIG (reference sequence). The CDR3 length is 13 residues. The CDR3 DNA sequence: TGTGCCTGGAGTGTGGCCAGCCGCTATGGCTACACCTTC. The encoded protein is CAWSVASRYGYTF.

V is TRBV9 and J is TRBJ1-5, with D uncertain. V lost 3 bases and J lost 4, with 8 bases in between. The CDR3 sequence is 13 residues long. Germline CDR1 reads SGDLS; CDR2 reads YYNGEE. The CDR3 loop reads CASSESENQPQHF. The CDR3 DNA follows: TGTGCCAGCAGCGAGTCGGAAAATCAGCCCCAGCATTTT.

The chain combines TRBV7-9 with TRBJ1-2; a possible D gene is TRBD1 (6 bases). With 5 bases removed from V and 6 bases from J, the gap between germline ends came to 7 bases. Per the germline V gene, CDR1 is SEHNR and CDR2 is FQNEAQ (reference sequence). This CDR3 has 11 residues. The CDR3 sequence is CASSAGDGYTF. DNA of the CDR3: TGTGCCAGCAGCGCAGGGGATGGCTACACCTTC.

V usage is TRBV15 and J usage is TRBJ1-4; possible D gene TRBD1, 6 bases. The CDR3 is 13 residues long. In germline, CDR1 is LNHNV, CDR2 YYDKDF (reference sequence). Trimming left V 11 bases short and J 4 bases short, with 14 bases between. The CDR3 loop is CAVKGQYNEKLFF. The CDR3 DNA reads as TGTGCCGTAAAAGGACAGTATAATGAAAAACTGTTTTTT.

The count of this clone is one. The chain uses TRBV2 and TRBJ2-5, with 10 bases that match TRBD1. Trimming took 6 bases from V and 5 from J; bases not matched to a gene: 9. This CDR3 comprises 15 residues. In germline, CDR1 is SNHLY, CDR2 FYNNEI. The CDR3 loop is CASRLTGGMKETQYF. Here the CDR3 DNA reads TGTGCCAGCAGATTGACAGGGGGCATGAAGGAGACCCAGTACTTC. Variable domain in full (rest from reference TRBV2 and TRBJ2-5): EPEVTQTPSHQVTQMGQEVILRCVPISNHLYFYWYRQILGQKVEFLVSFYNNEISEKSEIFDDQFSVERPDGSNFTLKIRSTKLEDSAMYFCASRLTGGMKETQYFGPGTRLLVL.

This chain's CDR3 is CAWSISAGKHSNQPQHF. In DNA, the CDR3 is TGTGCCTGGAGTATTTCAGCTGGGAAGCATAGCAATCAGCCCCAGCATTTT. This rearrangement joins TRBV30 to TRBJ1-5; D not resolved. There are 17 residues in the CDR3. Germline CDR1 is GTSNPN and CDR2 is SVGIG (reference sequence). Trimming took off 2 bases at V and 0 bases at J, with 17 bases between the two ends.

In DNA form, the CDR3 reads TGTGCCAGCAGCCAAGTCTTGCGGGGGGGCATTCAGTACTTC. This encodes CASSQVLRGGIQYF. The chain recombines TRBV14 with TRBJ2-4; TRBD2 agrees at 9 bases. The CDR3 sequence is 14 residues long. Germline V lookup: CDR1 SGHDN, CDR2 FVKESK. Trimming cost V 1 base and J 9 bases; bases outside gene matches: 4.

This clone is a singleton in its sample. This sequence joins TRBV9 and TRBJ2-1; D ambiguous. The CDR3 covers 12 residues. The germline CDR1 and CDR2 sequences are SGDLS and YYNGEE. The V and J ends lost 3 bases and 2 bases respectively, with 3 bases between them. The CDR3 spells CASSGAYNEQFF. The CDR3 nucleotides are TGTGCCAGCAGCGGGGCCTACAATGAGCAGTTCTTC.

This chain uses TRBV7-2 with TRBJ1-1; D call uncertain. The length of the CDR3 is 15 residues. V was shortened by 0 bases and J by 5 bases, with 13 bases between the two germline ends. CDR1 is SGHTA and CDR2 is FQGNSA in the germline V gene. DNA of the CDR3: TGTGCCAGCAGCTTAGCGGCCAGCCTTAGGACTGAAGCTTTCTTT. It translates to CASSLAASLRTEAFF.